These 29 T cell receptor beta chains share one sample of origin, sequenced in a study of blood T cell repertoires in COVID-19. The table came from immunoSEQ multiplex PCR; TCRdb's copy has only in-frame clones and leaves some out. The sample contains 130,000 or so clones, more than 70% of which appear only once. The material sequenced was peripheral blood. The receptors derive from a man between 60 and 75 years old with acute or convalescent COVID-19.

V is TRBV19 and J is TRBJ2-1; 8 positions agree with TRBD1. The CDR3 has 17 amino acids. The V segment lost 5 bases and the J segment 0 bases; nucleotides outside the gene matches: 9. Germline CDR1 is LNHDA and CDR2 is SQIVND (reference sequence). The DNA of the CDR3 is TGTGCCAGTAGTCCGAACGGACAGGGTAGCTCCTACAATGAGCAGTTCTTC. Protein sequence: CASSPNGQGSSYNEQFF. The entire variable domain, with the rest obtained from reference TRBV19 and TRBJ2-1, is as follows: DGGITQSPKYLFRKEGQNVTLSCEQNLNHDAMYWYRQDPGQGLRLIYYSQIVNDFQKGDIAEGYSVSREKKESFPLTVTSAQKNPTAFYLCASSPNGQGSSYNEQFFGPGTRLTVL.

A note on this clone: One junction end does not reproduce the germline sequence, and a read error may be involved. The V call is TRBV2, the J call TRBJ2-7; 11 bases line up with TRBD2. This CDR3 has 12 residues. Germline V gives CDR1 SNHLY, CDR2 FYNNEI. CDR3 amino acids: CASSETSGSMVF. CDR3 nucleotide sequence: TGTGCCAGCAGTGAAACTAGCGGGAGTATGGTCTTC.

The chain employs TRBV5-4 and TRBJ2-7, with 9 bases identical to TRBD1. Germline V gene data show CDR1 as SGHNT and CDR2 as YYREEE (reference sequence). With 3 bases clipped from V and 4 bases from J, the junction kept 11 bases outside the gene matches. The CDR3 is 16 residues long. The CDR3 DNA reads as TGTGCCAGCAGCTCGGGACAGGGTAGGGGAATTTACGAGCAGTACTTC. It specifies CASSSGQGRGIYEQYF.

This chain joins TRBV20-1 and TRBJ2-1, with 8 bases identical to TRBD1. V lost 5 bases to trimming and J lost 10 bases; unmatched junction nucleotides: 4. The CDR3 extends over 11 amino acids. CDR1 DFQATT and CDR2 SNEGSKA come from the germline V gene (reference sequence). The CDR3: CSADRGEEQFF. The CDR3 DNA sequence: TGCAGTGCTGACAGGGGCGAGGAGCAGTTCTTC.

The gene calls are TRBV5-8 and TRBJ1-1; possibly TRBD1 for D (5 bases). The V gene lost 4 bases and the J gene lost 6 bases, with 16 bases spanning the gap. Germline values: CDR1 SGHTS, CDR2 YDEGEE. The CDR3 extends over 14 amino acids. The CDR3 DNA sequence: TGTGCCAGCAGCCTACGACAGTGGCACGCTGAAGCTTTCTTT. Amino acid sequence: CASSLRQWHAEAFF.

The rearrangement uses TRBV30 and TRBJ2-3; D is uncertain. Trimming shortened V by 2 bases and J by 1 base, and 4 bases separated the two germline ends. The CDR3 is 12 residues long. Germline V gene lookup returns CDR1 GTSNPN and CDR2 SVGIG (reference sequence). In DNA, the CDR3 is TGTGCCTGGAGTCTCGGCACAGATACGCAGTATTTT. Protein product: CAWSLGTDTQYF.

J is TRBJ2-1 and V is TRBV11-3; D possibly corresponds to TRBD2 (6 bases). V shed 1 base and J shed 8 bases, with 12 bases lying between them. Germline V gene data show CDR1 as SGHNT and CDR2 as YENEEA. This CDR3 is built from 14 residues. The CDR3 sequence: CASSLGPGRDEQFF. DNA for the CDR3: TGTGCCAGCAGCTTAGGGCCCGGGAGAGATGAGCAGTTCTTC.

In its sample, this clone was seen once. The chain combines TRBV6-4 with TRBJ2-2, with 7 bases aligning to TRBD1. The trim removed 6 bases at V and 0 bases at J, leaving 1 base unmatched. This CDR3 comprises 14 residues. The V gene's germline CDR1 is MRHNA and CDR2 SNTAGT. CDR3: CASSGQANTGELFF. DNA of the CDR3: TGTGCCAGCAGCGGACAGGCGAACACCGGGGAGCTGTTTTTT.

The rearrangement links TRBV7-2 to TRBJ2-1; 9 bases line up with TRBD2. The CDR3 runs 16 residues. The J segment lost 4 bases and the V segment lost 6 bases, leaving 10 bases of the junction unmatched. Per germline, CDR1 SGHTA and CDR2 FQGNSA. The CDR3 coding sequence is TGTGCCAGCAGAAGCGGGAGGCCGCCGAGGTACAATGAGCAGTTCTTC. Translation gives CASRSGRPPRYNEQFF.

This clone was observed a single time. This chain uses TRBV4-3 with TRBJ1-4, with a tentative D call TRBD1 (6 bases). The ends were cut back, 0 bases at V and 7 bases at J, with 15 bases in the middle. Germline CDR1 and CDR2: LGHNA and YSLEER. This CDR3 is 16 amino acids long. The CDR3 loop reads CASSQDTGLAGEKLFF. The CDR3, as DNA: TGCGCCAGCAGCCAAGATACAGGGCTCGCTGGTGAAAAACTGTTTTTT.

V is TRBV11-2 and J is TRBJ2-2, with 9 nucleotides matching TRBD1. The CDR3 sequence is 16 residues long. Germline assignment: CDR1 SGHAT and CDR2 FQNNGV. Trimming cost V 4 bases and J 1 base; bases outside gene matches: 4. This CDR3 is CASSYTGGQNTGELFF. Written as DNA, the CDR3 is TGTGCCAGCAGCTACACAGGGGGCCAGAACACCGGGGAGCTGTTTTTT.

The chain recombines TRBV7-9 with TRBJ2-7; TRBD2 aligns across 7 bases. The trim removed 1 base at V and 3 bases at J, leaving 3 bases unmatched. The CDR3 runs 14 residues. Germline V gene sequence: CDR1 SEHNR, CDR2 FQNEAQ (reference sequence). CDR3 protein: CASSLERGHYEQYF. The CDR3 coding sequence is TGTGCCAGCAGCTTAGAGCGGGGCCACTACGAGCAGTACTTC.

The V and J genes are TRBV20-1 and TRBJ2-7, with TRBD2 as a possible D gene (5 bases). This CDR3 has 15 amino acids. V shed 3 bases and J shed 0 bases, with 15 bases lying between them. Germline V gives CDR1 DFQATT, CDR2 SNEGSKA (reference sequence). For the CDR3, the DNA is TGCAGTGCTAGTCCCCCCGGGGAGCCCTCCTACGAGCAGTACTTC. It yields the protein CSASPPGEPSYEQYF.

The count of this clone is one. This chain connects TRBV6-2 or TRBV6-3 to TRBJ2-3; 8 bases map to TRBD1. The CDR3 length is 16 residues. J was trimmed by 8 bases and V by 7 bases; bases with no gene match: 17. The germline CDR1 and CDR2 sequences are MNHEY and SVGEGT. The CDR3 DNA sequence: TGTGCCAGCACCCCGACAGGGGCGGTAAGGATTGGTACGCAGTATTTT. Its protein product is CASTPTGAVRIGTQYF.

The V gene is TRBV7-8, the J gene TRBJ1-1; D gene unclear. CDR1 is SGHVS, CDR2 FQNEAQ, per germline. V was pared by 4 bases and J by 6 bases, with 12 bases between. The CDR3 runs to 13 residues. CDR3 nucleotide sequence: TGTGCCAGCAGCTCCCCGGAGAGGCCTGAAGCTTTCTTT. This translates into CASSSPERPEAFF.

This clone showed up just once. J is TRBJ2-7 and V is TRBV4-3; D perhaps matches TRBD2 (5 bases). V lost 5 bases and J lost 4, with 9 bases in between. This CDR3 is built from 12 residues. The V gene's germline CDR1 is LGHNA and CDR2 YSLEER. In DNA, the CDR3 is TGCGCCAGCAGCTACGGACTTTACGAGCAGTACTTC. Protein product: CASSYGLYEQYF.

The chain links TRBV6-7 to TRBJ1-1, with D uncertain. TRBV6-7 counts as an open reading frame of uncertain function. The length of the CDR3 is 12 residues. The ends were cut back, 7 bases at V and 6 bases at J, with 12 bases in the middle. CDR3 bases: TGTGCCAGCACCACGGTGAGCGCTGAAGCTTTCTTT. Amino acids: CASTTVSAEAFF.

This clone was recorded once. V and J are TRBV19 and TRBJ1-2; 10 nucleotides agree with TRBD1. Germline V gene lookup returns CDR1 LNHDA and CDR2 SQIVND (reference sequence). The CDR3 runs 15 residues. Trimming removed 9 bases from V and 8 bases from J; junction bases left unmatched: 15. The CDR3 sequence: CASRGTGAQFGGYTF. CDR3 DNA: TGTGCCAGCCGAGGGACAGGGGCCCAGTTTGGAGGCTACACCTTC. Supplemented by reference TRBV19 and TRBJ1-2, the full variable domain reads DGGITQSPKYLFRKEGQNVTLSCEQNLNHDAMYWYRQDPGQGLRLIYYSQIVNDFQKGDIAEGYSVSREKKESFPLTVTSAQKNPTAFYLCASRGTGAQFGGYTFGSGTRLTVV.

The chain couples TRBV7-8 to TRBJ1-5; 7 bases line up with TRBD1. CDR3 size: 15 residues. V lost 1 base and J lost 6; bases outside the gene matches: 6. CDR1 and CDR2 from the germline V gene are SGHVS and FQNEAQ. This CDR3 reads CASSLETGAGQPQHF. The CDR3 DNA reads TGTGCCAGCAGCTTAGAAACAGGGGCTGGTCAGCCCCAGCATTTT. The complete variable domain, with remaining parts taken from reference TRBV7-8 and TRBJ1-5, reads GAGVSQSPRYKVAKRGQDVALRCDPISGHVSLFWYQQALGQGPEFLTYFQNEAQLDKSGLPSDRFFAERPEGSVSTLKIQRTQQEDSAVYLCASSLETGAGQPQHFGDGTRLSIL.

DNA for the CDR3: TGTGCCAGCAGAGCCATGACAGGGACTAATGAAAAACTGTTTTTT. As protein: CASRAMTGTNEKLFF. The genes are TRBV28 and TRBJ1-4, with 7 nucleotides matching TRBD1. Germline lookup yields CDR1 MDHEN and CDR2 SYDVKM. The CDR3 contains 15 residues. With 6 bases clipped from V and 2 bases from J, the junction kept 6 bases outside the gene matches.

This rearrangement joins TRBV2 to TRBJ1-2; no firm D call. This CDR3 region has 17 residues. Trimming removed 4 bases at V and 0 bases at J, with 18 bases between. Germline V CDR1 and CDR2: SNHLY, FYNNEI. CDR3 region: CASSGRSPTKANYGYTF. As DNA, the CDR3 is TGTGCCAGCAGTGGACGTAGCCCGACTAAAGCTAACTATGGCTACACCTTC.

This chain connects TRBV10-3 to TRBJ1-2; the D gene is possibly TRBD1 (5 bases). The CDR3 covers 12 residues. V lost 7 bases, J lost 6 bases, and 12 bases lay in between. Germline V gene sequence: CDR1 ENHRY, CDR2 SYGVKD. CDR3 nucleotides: TGTGCCATCAACACAGGTCTAAATGGCTACACCTTC. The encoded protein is CAINTGLNGYTF.

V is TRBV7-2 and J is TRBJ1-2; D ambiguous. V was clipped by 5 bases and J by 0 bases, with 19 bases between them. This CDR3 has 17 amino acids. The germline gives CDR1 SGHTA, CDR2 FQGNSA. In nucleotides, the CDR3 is TGTGCCAGCAGCCTAACCATACGATTAAGCTCTAACTATGGCTACACCTTC. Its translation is CASSLTIRLSSNYGYTF. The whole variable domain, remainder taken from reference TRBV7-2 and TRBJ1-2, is GAGVSQSPSNKVTEKGKDVELRCDPISGHTALYWYRQSLGQGLEFLIYFQGNSAPDKSGLPSDRFSAERTGGSVSTLTIQRTQQEDSAVYLCASSLTIRLSSNYGYTFGSGTRLTVV.

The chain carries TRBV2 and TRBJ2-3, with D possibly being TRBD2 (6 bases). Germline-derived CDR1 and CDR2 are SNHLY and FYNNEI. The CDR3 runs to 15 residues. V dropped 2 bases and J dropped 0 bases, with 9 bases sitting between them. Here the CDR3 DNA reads TGTGCCAGCAGTGAAAGGAGCGGGAGCACAGATACGCAGTATTTT. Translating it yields CASSERSGSTDTQYF.

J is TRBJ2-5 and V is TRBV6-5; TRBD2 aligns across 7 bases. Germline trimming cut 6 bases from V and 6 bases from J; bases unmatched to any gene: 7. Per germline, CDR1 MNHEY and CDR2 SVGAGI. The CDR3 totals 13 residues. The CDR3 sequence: CASSSTSRKTQYF. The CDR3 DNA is TGTGCCAGCAGCTCGACTAGCCGAAAGACCCAGTACTTC.

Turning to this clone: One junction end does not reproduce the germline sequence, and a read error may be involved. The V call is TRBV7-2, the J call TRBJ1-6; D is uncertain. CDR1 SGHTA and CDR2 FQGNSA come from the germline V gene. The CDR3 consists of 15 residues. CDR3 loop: CASSLKSRDNSPLHF. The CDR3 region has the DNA TGTGCCAGCAGCTTAAAGTCTCGGGATAACTCACCCCTCCACTTT.

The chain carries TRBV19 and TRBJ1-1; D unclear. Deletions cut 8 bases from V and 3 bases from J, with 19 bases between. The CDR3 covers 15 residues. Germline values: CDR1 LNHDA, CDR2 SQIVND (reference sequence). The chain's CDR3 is CASQQGEKPYTEAFF. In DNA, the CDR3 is TGTGCCAGTCAGCAAGGAGAGAAACCCTACACTGAAGCTTTCTTT.

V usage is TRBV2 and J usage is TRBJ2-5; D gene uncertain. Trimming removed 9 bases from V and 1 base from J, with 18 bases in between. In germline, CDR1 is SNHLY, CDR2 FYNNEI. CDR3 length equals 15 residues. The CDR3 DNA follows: TGTGCCAGTACCCTTGGAGATGACCTCCAAGAGACCCAGTACTTC. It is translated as CASTLGDDLQETQYF.

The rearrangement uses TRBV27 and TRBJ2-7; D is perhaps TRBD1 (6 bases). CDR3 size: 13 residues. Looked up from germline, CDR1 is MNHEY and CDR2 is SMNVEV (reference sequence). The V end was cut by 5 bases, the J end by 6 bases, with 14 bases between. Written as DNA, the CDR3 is TGTGCCAGCAGTCAGGGGTTACTACGCGAGCAGTACTTC. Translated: CASSQGLLREQYF.